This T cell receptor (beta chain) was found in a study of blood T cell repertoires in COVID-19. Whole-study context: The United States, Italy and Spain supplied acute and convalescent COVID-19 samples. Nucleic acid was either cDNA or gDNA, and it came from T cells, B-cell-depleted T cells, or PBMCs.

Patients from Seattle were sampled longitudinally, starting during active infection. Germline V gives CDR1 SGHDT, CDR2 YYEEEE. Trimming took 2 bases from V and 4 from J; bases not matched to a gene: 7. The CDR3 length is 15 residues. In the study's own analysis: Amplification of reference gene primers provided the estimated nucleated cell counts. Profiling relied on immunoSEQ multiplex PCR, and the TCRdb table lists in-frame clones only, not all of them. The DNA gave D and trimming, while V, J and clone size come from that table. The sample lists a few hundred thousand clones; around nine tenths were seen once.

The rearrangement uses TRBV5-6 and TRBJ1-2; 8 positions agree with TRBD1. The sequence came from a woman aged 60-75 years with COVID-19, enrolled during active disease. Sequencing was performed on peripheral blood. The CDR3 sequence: CASSFPDREGYGYTF. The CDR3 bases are TGTGCCAGCAGCTTTCCGGACAGGGAGGGCTATGGCTACACCTTC.